This T cell receptor beta chain was observed in a study of regulatory T cells in long-lasting Graves disease. Combining iRepertoire HTBI primers with Arm-PCR of CDR3 regions, the authors built TCR beta libraries. TCRdb reanalysed the multiplex PCR reads using MiXCR and keeps one entry per CDR3 protein. Of 410,000 or so distinct CDR3 sequences listed, under 15% are singletons. V was shortened by 8 bases and J by 4 bases, with 5 bases between the two germline ends. This CDR3 comprises 10 residues. The time point is: newly diagnosed GD, antithyroid drugs for less than 3 months. The TCR library was made from RNA extracted from PBMCs. Another study also made use of these data, one on T cells in Graves' hyperthyroidism and ophthalmopathy.

The TCR sequence derives from a woman in her twenties or thirties with Graves disease. Sequencing used peripheral blood mononuclear cells (PBMCs), obtained at new diagnosis, from a patient treated with antithyroid drugs. The chain is built from TRBV12-3 or TRBV12-4 and TRBJ1-2, with D unclear. In DNA form, the CDR3 reads TGTGCCAGCGGCGTCTATGGCTACACCTTC. Amino acids: CASGVYGYTF.